This record concerns one TCR beta chain sequence. This CDR3 is 13 amino acids long. Trimming shortened V by 2 bases and J by 5 bases, and 7 bases separated the two germline ends. Per germline, CDR1 SGHNT and CDR2 YYREEE (reference sequence). Data came from immunoSEQ multiplex PCR; TCRdb stores just in-frame clones and leaves some out. The sample lists millions of clones; approximately 95% were seen once. The data were taken from a study of shared clonotypes between healthy human individuals. The receptor's source is a man younger than 35 in good health. Some clones in this sample may be carry-over from other donors' samples. The specimen sequenced was naive CD4+ T cells from PBMCs. Sample subset: CD45RA+ positively selected. The chain combines TRBV5-4 with TRBJ2-2; D is uncertain. The CDR3 DNA reads TGTGCCAGCAGCTTTACCTCGACCGGGGAGCTGTTTTTT. Protein sequence: CASSFTSTGELFF.